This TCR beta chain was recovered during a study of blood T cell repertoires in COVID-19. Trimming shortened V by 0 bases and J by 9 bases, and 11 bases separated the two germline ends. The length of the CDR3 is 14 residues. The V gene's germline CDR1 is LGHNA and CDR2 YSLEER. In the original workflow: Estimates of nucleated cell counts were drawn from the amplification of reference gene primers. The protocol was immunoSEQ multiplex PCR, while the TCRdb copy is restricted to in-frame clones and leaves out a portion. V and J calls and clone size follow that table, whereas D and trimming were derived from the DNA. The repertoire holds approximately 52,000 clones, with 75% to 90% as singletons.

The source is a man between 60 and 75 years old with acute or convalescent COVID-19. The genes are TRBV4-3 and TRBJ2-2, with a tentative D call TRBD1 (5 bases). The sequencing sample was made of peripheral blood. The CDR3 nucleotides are TGCGCCAGCAGCCAAGAAGGAAGGGGCCGGGAGCTGTTTTTT. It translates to CASSQEGRGRELFF.